The rows below give T cell receptor beta chains drawn from one sample of a study of lymphopenia after photon versus proton radiotherapy. The data were produced by immunoSEQ multiplex PCR, yet TCRdb's version contains in-frame clones alone and is incomplete. The sample holds 55,000 to 70,000 clones, roughly 86% seen once. Material: peripheral blood, obtained from a patient treated with photon-based radiotherapy. The source is a middle-aged man with gastric cancer. CDR3s include the opening cysteine and the closing phenylalanine or tryptophan. A D gene is named only where the DNA matches it firmly. Size is omitted from some rows. Given values are once, few, many or a class for expanded clones.

J: TRBJ1-2; size: .; D: .; V: TRBV18; DNA: TGTGCCAGCTCACCACCGTTCGAATTTAACTATGGCTACACCTTC; CDR3: CASSPPFEFNYGYTF
J: TRBJ2-7; size: .; D: .; V: TRBV4-1; DNA: TGCGCCAGCAGCCAAGGGGCGGCCTCCTACGAGCAGTACTTC; CDR3: CASSQGAASYEQYF
J: TRBJ1-5; size: .; D: .; V: TRBV6-5; DNA: TGTGCCAGCAGTCCCAACGGGGTACAGCCCCAGCATTTT; CDR3: CASSPNGVQPQHF
J: TRBJ1-1; size: .; D: .; V: TRBV2; DNA: TGTGCCAGCAGGACGGGTATGAACACTGAAGCTTTCTTT; CDR3: CASRTGMNTEAFF
J: TRBJ1-3; size: .; D: .; V: TRBV7-2; DNA: TGTGCCAGCAGCCAACCACAGTTAAAGTCTGGAAACACCATATATTTT; CDR3: CASSQPQLKSGNTIYF
J: TRBJ1-2; size: once; D: .; V: TRBV4-3; DNA: TGCGCCAGCAGCCCTACAGGCGTCTATGGCTACACCTTC; CDR3: CASSPTGVYGYTF
J: TRBJ1-1; size: .; D: .; V: TRBV30; DNA: TGTGCCTGGAGTGGGTGGGCTGAAGCTTTCTTT; CDR3: CAWSGWAEAFF
J: TRBJ2-1; size: .; D: TRBD2; V: TRBV7-2; DNA: TGTGCCAGCAGCTTAGCGAGGGGGATTACTAGCGGAAGGGCGCACAATGAGCAGTTCTTC; CDR3: CASSLARGITSGRAHNEQFF
J: TRBJ2-7; size: .; D: TRBD1; V: TRBV4-2; DNA: TGTGCCAGCAGCCAAGCTGAGTCAGGGGGCAGGTACGAGCAGTACTTC; CDR3: CASSQAESGGRYEQYF
J: TRBJ1-1; size: .; D: .; V: TRBV7-3; DNA: TGTGCCAGCAGCCTTGATAGGATGAACACTGAAGCTTTCTTT; CDR3: CASSLDRMNTEAFF
J: TRBJ1-5; size: .; D: .; V: TRBV19; DNA: TGTGCCAGTAGTATAGTGGGCAATCAGCCCCAGCATTTT; CDR3: CASSIVGNQPQHF
J: TRBJ2-1; size: .; D: .; V: TRBV13; DNA: TGTGCCAGCAGCCCGCGCCCGCACAATGAGCAGTTCTTC; CDR3: CASSPRPHNEQFF
J: TRBJ2-7; size: .; D: .; V: TRBV18; DNA: TGTGCCAGCTCACCACAGGGGGGGACCTACGAGCAGTACTTC; CDR3: CASSPQGGTYEQYF
J: TRBJ2-1; size: .; D: .; V: TRBV5-3; DNA: TGTGCCAGAAGCTCCCCCCGGGTGGCGGGTACCGCCGGGTATGAGCAGTTCTTC; CDR3: CARSSPRVAGTAGYEQFF
J: TRBJ2-5; size: .; D: .; V: TRBV7-9; DNA: TGTGCCAGCAGCCCCGGCGGGGTGGGGGAGACCCAGTACTTC; CDR3: CASSPGGVGETQYF
J: TRBJ1-1; size: few; D: TRBD1; V: TRBV5-5; DNA: TGTGCCAGCAGCCCCTACAGGGGGCTGGACACTGAAGCTTTCTTT; CDR3: CASSPYRGLDTEAFF
J: TRBJ1-1; size: .; D: .; V: TRBV7-9; DNA: TGTGCCGCAAGCGGAGGGTACACTGAAGCTTTCTTT; CDR3: CAASGGYTEAFF
J: TRBJ1-2; size: few; D: .; V: TRBV11-2; DNA: TGTGCCAGCAGCTTAGGGACCGCTACCTATGGCTACACCTTC; CDR3: CASSLGTATYGYTF
J: TRBJ2-7; size: .; D: TRBD1; V: TRBV19; DNA: TGTGCCAGTAGTTGGGGACAGGGCCCCTACGAGCAGTACTTC; CDR3: CASSWGQGPYEQYF